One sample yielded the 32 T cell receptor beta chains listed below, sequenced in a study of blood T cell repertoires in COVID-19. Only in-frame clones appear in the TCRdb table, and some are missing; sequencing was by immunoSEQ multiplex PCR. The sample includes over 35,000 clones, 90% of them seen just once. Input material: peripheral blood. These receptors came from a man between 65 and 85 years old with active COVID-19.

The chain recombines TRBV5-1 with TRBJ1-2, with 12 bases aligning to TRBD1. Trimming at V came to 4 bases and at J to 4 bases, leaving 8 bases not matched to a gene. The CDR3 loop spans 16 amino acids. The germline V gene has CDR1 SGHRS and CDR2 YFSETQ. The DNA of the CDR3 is TGCGCCAGCAGCCCGGGACAGGGGGCCTTAAGCTATGGCTACACCTTC. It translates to CASSPGQGALSYGYTF.

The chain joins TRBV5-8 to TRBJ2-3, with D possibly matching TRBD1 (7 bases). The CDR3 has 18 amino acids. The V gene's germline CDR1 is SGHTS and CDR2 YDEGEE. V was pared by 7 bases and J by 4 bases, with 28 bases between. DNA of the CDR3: TGTGCCAGCGGGACAGCGACTAGAGGTTTCCACGCCCCAGATACGCAGTATTTT. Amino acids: CASGTATRGFHAPDTQYF. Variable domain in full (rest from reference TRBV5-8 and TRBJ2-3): EAGVTQSPTHLIKTRGQQATLRCSPISGHTSVYWYQQALGLGLQFLLWYDEGEERNRGNFPPRFSGRQFPNYSSELNVNALELEDSALYLCASGTATRGFHAPDTQYFGPGTRLTVL.

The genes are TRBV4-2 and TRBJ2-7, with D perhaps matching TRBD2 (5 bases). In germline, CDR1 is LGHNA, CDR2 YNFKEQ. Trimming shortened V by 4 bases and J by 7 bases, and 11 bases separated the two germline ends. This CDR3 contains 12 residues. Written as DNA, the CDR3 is TGTGCCAGCAGCCCAATCGGGGAAGAGCAGTACTTC. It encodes CASSPIGEEQYF.

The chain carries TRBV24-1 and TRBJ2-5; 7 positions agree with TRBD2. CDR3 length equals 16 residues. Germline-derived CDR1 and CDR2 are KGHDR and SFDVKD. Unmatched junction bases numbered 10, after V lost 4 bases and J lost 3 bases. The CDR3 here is CATSDPARGGKETQYF. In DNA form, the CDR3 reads TGTGCCACCAGTGACCCAGCCCGGGGAGGGAAAGAGACCCAGTACTTC.

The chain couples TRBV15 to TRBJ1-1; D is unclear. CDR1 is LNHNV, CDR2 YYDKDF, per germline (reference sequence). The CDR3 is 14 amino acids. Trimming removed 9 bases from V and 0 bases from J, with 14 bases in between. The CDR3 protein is CATIATHMNTEAFF. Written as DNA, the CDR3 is TGTGCCACTATAGCGACACACATGAACACTGAAGCTTTCTTT.

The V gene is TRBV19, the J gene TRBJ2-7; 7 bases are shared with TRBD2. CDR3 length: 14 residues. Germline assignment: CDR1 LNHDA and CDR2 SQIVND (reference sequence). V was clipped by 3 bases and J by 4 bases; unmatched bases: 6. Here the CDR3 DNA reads TGTGCCAGTAGTATCCCCGGCGGGAGATACGAGCAGTACTTC. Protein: CASSIPGGRYEQYF.

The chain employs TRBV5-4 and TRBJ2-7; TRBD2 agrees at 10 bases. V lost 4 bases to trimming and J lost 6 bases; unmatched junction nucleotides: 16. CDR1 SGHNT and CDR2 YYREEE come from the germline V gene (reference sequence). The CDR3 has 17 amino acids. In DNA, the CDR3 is TGTGCCAGCAGCGCCACTTTTAGGAGCGGGGGGGCTTTCGAGCAGTACTTC. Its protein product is CASSATFRSGGAFEQYF.

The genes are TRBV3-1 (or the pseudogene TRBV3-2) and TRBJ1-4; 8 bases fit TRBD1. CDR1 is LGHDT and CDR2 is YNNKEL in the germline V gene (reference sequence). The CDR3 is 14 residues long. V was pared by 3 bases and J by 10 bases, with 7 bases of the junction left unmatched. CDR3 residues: CASSQGTGIGKLFF. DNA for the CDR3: TGTGCCAGCAGCCAGGGGACAGGTATTGGAAAACTGTTTTTT.

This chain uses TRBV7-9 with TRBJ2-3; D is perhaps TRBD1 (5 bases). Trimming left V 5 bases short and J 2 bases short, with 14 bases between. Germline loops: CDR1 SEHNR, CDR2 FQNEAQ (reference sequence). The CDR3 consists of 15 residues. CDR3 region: CASSPPGGATDTQYF. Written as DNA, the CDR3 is TGTGCCAGCAGCCCCCCCGGTGGGGCCACAGATACGCAGTATTTT.

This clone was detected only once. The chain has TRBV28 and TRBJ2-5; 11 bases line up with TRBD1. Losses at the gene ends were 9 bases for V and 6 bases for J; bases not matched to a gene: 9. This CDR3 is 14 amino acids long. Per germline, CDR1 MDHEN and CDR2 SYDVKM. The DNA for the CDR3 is TGTGCCAGTGGACAGGGGGCAATAAGAAAGACCCAGTACTTC. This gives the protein CASGQGAIRKTQYF.

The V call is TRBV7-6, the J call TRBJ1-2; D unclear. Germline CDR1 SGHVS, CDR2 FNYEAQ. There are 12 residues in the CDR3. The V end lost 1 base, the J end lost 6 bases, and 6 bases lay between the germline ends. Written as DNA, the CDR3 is TGTGCCAGCAGCTTAGTCGGGGATGGCTACACCTTC. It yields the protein CASSLVGDGYTF.

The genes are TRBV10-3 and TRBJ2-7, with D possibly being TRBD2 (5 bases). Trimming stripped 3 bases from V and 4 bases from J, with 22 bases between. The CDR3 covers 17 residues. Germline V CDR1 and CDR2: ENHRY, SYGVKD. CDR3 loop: CAISDLGSSYQAYEQYF. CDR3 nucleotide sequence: TGTGCCATCAGTGATTTGGGGAGTAGCTACCAGGCGTACGAGCAGTACTTC.

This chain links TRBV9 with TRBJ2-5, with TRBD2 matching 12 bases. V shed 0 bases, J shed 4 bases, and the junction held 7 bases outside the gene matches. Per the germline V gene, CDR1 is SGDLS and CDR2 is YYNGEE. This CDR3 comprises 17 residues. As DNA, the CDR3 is TGTGCCAGCAGCGTAGTGGGTGCTAGCGGGGGGGCAGAGACCCAGTACTTC. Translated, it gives CASSVVGASGGAETQYF.

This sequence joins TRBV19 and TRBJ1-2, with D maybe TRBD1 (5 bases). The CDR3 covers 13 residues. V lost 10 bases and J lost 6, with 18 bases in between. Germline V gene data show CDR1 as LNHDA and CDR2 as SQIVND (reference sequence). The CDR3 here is CATNPTRGHGYTF. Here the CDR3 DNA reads TGTGCCACCAACCCCACAAGGGGCCATGGCTACACCTTC.

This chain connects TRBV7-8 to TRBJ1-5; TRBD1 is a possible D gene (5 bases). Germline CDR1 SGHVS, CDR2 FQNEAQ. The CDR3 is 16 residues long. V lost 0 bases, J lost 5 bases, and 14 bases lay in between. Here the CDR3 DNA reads TGTGCCAGCAGCTTAGCCGGCAGGGAAAGATATCAGCCCCAGCATTTT. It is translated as CASSLAGRERYQPQHF.

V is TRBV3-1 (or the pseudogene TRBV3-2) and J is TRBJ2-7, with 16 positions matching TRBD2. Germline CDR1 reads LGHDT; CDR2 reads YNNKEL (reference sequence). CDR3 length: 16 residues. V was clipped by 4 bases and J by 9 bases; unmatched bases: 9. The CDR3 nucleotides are TGTGCCAGCAGCCCCGCCGGGACTAGCGGGAGGGCCCCGCAGTACTTC. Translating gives CASSPAGTSGRAPQYF.

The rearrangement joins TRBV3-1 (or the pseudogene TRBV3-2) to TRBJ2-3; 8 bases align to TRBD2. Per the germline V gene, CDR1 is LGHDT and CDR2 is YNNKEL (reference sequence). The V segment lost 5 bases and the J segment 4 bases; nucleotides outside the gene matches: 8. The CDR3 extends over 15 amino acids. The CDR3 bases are TGTGCCAGCAGCTTTAGCGGGATCGCCCCAGATACGCAGTATTTT. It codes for CASSFSGIAPDTQYF.

Here the CDR3 reads CASRPTPLTGANVLTF. In nucleotides, the CDR3 is TGTGCCAGCAGGCCAACTCCGCTTACTGGGGCCAACGTCCTGACTTTC. V and J are TRBV7-2 and TRBJ2-6; D call uncertain. CDR3 size: 16 residues. With 6 bases removed from V and 2 bases from J, the gap between germline ends came to 14 bases. The germline CDR1 and CDR2 sequences are SGHTA and FQGNSA.

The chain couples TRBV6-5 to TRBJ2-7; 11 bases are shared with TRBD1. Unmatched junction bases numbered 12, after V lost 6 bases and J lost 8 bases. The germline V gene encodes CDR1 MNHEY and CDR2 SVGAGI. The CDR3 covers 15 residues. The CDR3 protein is CASRSPGQGGEKQYF. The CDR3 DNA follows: TGTGCCAGCAGATCTCCGGGACAGGGGGGTGAAAAGCAGTACTTC.

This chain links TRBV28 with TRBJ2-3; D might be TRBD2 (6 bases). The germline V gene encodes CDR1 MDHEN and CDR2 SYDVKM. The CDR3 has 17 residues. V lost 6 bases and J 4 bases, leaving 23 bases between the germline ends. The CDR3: CASSPRLAGGMADTQYF. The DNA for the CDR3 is TGTGCCAGCAGCCCCCGTCTAGCCGGAGGGATGGCAGATACGCAGTATTTT.

The CDR3 reads CASSLRQGGFTEAFF. The DNA of the CDR3 is TGTGCCAGCAGCTTGAGACAGGGTGGGTTCACTGAAGCTTTCTTT. The rearrangement uses TRBV7-3 and TRBJ1-1; 7 positions agree with TRBD1. Per germline, CDR1 SGHTA and CDR2 FQGTGA. This CDR3 comprises 15 residues. J lost 4 bases, V lost 3 bases, and 8 bases had no gene match.

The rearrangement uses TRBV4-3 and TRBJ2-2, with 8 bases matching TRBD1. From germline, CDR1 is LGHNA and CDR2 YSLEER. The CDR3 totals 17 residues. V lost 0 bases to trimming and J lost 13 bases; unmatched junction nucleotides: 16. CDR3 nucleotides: TGCGCCAGCAGCCAAGATTTAGGACAGGGTCGTGGGGGTGGGCTGTTTTTT. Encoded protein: CASSQDLGQGRGGGLFF.

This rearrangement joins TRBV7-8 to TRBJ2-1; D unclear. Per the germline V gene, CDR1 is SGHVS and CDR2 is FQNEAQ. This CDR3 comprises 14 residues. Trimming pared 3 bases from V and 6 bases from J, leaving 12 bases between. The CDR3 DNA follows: TGTGCCAGCAGCTTTGGTCCCTTGGCCAATGAGCAGTTCTTC. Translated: CASSFGPLANEQFF.

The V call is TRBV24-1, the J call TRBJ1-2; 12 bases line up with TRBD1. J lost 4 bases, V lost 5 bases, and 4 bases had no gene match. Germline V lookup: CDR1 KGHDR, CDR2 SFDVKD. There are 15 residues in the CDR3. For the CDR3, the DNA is TGTGCCACCAGTGGGGGACAGGGGGCTACCTATGGCTACACCTTC. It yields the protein CATSGGQGATYGYTF.

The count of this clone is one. The DNA for the CDR3 is TGTGCCAGCATAATGATTAAGGGGGACACTGAAGCTTTCTTT. Protein sequence: CASIMIKGDTEAFF. The J gene is TRBJ1-1, the V gene TRBV6-5; D is possibly TRBD1 (6 bases). Germline lookup yields CDR1 MNHEY and CDR2 SVGAGI. V shed 7 bases and J shed 3 bases, with 15 bases lying between them. The length of the CDR3 is 14 residues.

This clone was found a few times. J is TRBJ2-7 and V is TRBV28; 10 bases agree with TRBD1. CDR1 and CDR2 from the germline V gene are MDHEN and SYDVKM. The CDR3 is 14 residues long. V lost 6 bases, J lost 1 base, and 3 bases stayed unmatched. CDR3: CASSPGQGSYEQYF. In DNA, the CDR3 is TGTGCCAGCAGCCCGGGACAGGGGTCCTACGAGCAGTACTTC.

CDR3 region: CASSPTGQGNSPLHF. CDR3 sequence (DNA): TGTGCCAGCAGCCCGACCGGACAGGGGAATTCACCCCTCCACTTT. The chain employs TRBV28 and TRBJ1-6; 9 positions agree with TRBD1. Germline V lookup: CDR1 MDHEN, CDR2 SYDVKM. The CDR3 is 15 residues long. After removal of 6 bases from V and 7 bases from J, the junction contained 7 bases not matched to a gene.

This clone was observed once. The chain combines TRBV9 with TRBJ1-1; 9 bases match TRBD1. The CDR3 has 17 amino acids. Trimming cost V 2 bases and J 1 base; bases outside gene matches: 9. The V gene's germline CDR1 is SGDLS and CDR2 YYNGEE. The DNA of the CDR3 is TGTGCCAGCAGCGTTTCGGGACAGGGTTTGGGGAACACTGAAGCTTTCTTT. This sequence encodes CASSVSGQGLGNTEAFF.

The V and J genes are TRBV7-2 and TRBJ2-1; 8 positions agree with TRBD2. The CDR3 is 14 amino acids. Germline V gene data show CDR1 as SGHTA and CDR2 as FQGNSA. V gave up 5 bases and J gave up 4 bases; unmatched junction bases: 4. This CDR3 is CASSPERGYNEQFF. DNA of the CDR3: TGTGCCAGCAGCCCCGAGCGGGGGTACAATGAGCAGTTCTTC.

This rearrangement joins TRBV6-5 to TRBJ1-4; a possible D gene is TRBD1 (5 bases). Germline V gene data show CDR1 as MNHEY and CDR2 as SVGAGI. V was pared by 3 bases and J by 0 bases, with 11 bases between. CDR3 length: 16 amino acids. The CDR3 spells CASSYRGFPTNEKLFF. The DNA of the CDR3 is TGTGCCAGCAGTTATAGGGGTTTCCCAACTAATGAAAAACTGTTTTTT.

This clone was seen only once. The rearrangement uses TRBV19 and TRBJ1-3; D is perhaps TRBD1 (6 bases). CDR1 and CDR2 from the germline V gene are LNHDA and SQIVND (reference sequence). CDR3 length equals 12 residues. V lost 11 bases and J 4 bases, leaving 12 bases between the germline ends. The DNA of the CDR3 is TGTGCCGCCAGGGGTTCCGGAAACACCATATATTTT. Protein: CAARGSGNTIYF.

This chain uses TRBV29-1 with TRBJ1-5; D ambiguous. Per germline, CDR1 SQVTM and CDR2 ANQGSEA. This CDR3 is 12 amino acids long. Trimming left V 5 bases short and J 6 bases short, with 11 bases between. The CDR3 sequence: CSVKIPGQPQHF. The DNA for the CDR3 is TGCAGCGTTAAAATACCGGGTCAGCCCCAGCATTTT.